This T cell receptor (beta chain) was sequenced in a study of metastatic and nonmetastatic thyroid tumors. At the level of the study: A comparison of repertoires was made across blood and tumor or nodule tissue from malignant and benign thyroid patients.

Broader study findings: As reported, TCR beta diversity in blood and tumor was significantly higher in malignant thyroid tumors than in benign nodules.

MiXCR was used by TCRdb to re-call the PCR reads. This sample has roughly 98,000 clones; about 16% occur once, and the top ten carry 3.6%. Every patient underwent thyroid surgery untreated. CDR3 length: 12 residues. Trimming removed 5 bases at V and 9 bases at J, with 14 bases between. Germline V gene sequence: CDR1 MDHEN, CDR2 SYDVKM. This clone was recorded many times. The target antigen is unknown. The J gene is TRBJ2-7, the V gene TRBV28; D possibly matches TRBD1 or TRBD2 (6 bases each). This TCR was sampled from a female donor with papillary thyroid cancer or a benign thyroid nodule (not recorded which). Some clones in this sample may be carry-over from other donors' samples. Sample: blood. The CDR3 protein is CASSPIGGAQYF. The CDR3 bases are TGTGCCAGCAGTCCGATCGGGGGCGCGCAGTACTTC.